This T cell receptor (beta chain) was retrieved from a study of cytomegalovirus exposure and HLA in healthy donors. Broader study findings: The study recorded 164 TCR beta chains that were cytomegalovirus-associated. For most TCR beta V segments, an earlier analysis put the productive rate at about 87% or about 30% of the time. In a later analysis, TCR beta V- and J-gene trimming showed a link to a missense DCLRE1C variant.

About this clone itself: Its antigen is not identified.

V was cut by 1 base and J by 4 bases, with 5 bases left in between. Germline lookup yields CDR1 SGHAT and CDR2 FQNNGV. This CDR3 contains 13 residues. The study ran its PCR with 60 Vbeta and 13 Jbeta primers. Sequencing used immunoSEQ multiplex PCR; TCRdb keeps in-frame clones, though not all of them. The sample has 90,000 to 150,000 clones; the top ten hold less than 4.5%. The chain is built from TRBV11-2 and TRBJ1-5; D is uncertain. The TCR originated in a man between 18 and 29 years old in good health and CMV-seronegative. Specimen: PBMCs. Written as DNA, the CDR3 is TGTGCCAGCAGCTTAGCTGTTAATCAGCCCCAGCATTTT. As protein: CASSLAVNQPQHF.